The entry that follows covers one T cell receptor (beta chain) sequence. The antigen this receptor binds is unknown. No base quality values were provided; no much bigger clone lies one nucleotide off. This record belongs to a study of shared clonotypes between healthy human individuals (dated by TCRdb to the early 2020s). With regard to the full study: The cohort included three men and a couple of women between 18 and 49 years of age. To estimate repertoire size and how much clonotypes are shared between individuals, the study performed deep sequencing of blood TCR repertoires from five healthy adults. Between about 0.94 and 8.9 billion PBMCs per donor were obtained by leukapheresis. For each donor, CD4 naive and CD4 memory were each run on three plates, CD8 naive on two plates, and CD8 memory on one plate. Libraries were prepared and TCR repertoires were sequenced by different laboratories using diverse techniques, in order to increase sequencing depth and limit assay-specific biases. General conclusions and limits of the study: Even with the large sequencing depth, rarefaction of the sorted-subset datasets indicated that sequencing was incomplete. Naive subsets generally had larger estimated clonotype richness than memory subsets did. The genetic and exposure-history diversity represented was limited by the small number of donors. Pairwise subsampling indicated that sequencing depth was expected to affect the degree of clonotype sharing among donors. Compared with non-shared clonotypes, the clonotypes found in all four sorted-subset donors had higher generation probabilities. Sampling was restricted to blood, and TCR repertoires in tissue are likely to differ from TCR repertoires in blood. When a handful of donors were compared, the shared fraction of clonotypes was roughly 4.8% for naive CD4, about 4% for naive CD8, about 2.5% for memory CD4, and 0.4% for memory CD8.

CD8 naive samples were obtained by positive selection for CCR7 among CD45RO-negative cells, yielding a CD45RA+CCR7+ population from which TemRA cells were excluded. The donors were healthy, HIV-negative adults who had no recently reported acute infections or vaccinations. Only Caucasian adults living in Nashville, Tennessee, USA were represented among the donors. Blood was collected by leukapheresis, and PBMCs were isolated by Ficoll-Histopaque density gradient centrifugation and then cryopreserved in liquid nitrogen vapor phase. Purity and quantity of every magnetically sorted T cell population were checked by analytical flow cytometry. Each sorted fraction had its genomic DNA isolated and then quantified by UV absorbance on a Nanodrop 2000c. Reading the germline V gene gives CDR1 SGHTA and CDR2 FQGNSA. The CDR3 runs 13 amino acids, cysteine and phenylalanine included. The sequence is cut down to CDR3 DNA, 39 bases in frame from base 1. The germline V and J ends show losses of 5 bases and 9 bases respectively, and no gene match explains 4 bases of the junction.

Using the deep immunoSEQ assay, multiplex PCR amplified TCR CDR3 regions from genomic DNA. Genomic DNA extracted from each cell subset was distributed evenly over all wells of several immunoSEQ 96-well plates, and each plate served as one replicate. Each replicate PCR for sorted subsets received approximately 200 ng genomic DNA, equal to about 30,000 T cell genomes. The purified libraries were quantified using a Qubit 3.0 fluorometer, sized with a Bioanalyzer 2100, and then quantified again using the KAPA Library Quantification kit. A separate single-read 150-cycle Illumina NextSeq 550 flow cell was used to sequence each immunoSEQ 96-well plate. On the study's bioinformatics: The immunoSEQ output contained only junctional sequences without quality scores, so filtering could not match that applied to full-length reads. Sequences were annotated with PyIR, a Python wrapper for IgBLAST v1.9, and V/J genes and CDR3 were assigned using IMGT germline references. Reads with weak V/J assignments (E-value above 1e-6), missing CDR3, stop codons, out-of-frame junctions, or ambiguous translated residues were removed. V3J clonotypes were defined by identical inferred V gene, J gene, and CDR3 amino acid sequence. To compute the percentage overlap between repertoires, the number of shared unique clonotypes was divided by the size of the smaller repertoire. Repertoire richness was assessed with RTK rarefaction, the Chao1 estimator, and Recon v2.1 estimates of unobserved clonotypes. For all TCRbeta clonotypes obtained by the gDNA method from several donors, generation probabilities were computed with OLGA. TCRdb re-hosts the immuneACCESS table, in-frame sequences only. Its copies lack some clones; in the studies checked, an unresolved V gene accounts for under half of them, and the cause for the rest is not known. V and J calls and clone size are as listed in that table; D and trimming were resolved from the DNA. Counted in this sample were a few million clones; over 85% of them appeared once. The top ten clones comprise roughly 1.7% of the sample.

This TCR came from a man between 18 and 35 years old in good health. Some clones in this sample may be carry-over from other donors' samples. Here the chain combines TRBV7-2 and TRBJ2-2; 9 of the junction bases match TRBD1. The specimen was naive CD8+ T cells from PBMCs. This sample's cell subset or site label indicates: CD45RA+CCR7+. CDR3 sequence: CASSGTGYRELFF. Here is the DNA: TGTGCCAGCAGCGGGACAGGGTACCGGGAGCTGTTTTTT.